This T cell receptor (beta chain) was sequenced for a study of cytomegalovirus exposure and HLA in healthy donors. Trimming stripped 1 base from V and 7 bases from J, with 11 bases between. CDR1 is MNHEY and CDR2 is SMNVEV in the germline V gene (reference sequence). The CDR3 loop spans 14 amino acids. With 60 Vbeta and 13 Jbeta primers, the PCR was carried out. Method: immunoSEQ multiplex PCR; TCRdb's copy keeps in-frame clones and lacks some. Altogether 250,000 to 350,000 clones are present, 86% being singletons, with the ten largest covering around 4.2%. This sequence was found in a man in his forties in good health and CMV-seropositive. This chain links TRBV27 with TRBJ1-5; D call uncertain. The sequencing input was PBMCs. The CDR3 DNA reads TGTGCCAGCAGTTTATTAGTGGGAGGACAGCCCCAGCATTTT. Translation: CASSLLVGGQPQHF.